The clone carrying this T cell receptor beta chain was counted a few times. How the authors handled the data: Reference gene primers were amplified, and this amplification served to estimate nucleated cell counts. Repertoires were generated with immunoSEQ multiplex PCR, while TCRdb's copy carries only in-frame clones and drops some. That table gives V, J and clone size, and the DNA gave D and trimming. The data contain about 250,000 clones, around 90% of them seen just once; the ten biggest clones take up under 4%. This specimen comes from a study of blood T cell repertoires in COVID-19. Across the study: Acute and convalescent COVID-19 samples came from the United States, Italy and Spain. PBMCs, B-cell-depleted T cells, or T cells were the source of the cDNA or gDNA that made up the material.

Germline-derived CDR1 and CDR2 are MNHEY and SVGAGI. The CDR3 spans 13 residues. The trim removed 7 bases at V and 2 bases at J, leaving 1 base unmatched. Source material: peripheral blood. This chain joins TRBV6-5 and TRBJ1-5; 8 nucleotides match TRBD1. This TCR derives from a man in his late teens or twenties with active or convalescent COVID-19. The CDR3 bases are TGTGCCAGCATACAGGGGGGCAATCAGCCCCAGCATTTT. It translates to CASIQGGNQPQHF.